Sequencing of this T cell receptor beta chain was carried out in a study of cytomegalovirus exposure and HLA in healthy donors. A single count supports this clone. 60 Vbeta and 13 Jbeta primers were used in PCR. Sequencing used immunoSEQ multiplex PCR; TCRdb keeps in-frame clones, though not all of them. The table shows about 240,000 clones, with more than 75% occurring only once. Germline CDR1 is SGHVS and CDR2 is FQNEAQ. Trimming removed 3 bases from V and 5 bases from J; junction bases left unmatched: 11. This CDR3 region has 16 residues. The sequence derives from a girl aged 2-10 years in good health and CMV-seronegative. What was sequenced was PBMCs. The rearrangement joins TRBV7-8 to TRBJ2-7; 9 bases fit TRBD1. As DNA, the CDR3 is TGTGCCAGCAGCTTCCGGACAGGGGTTTCCTCAAACGAGCAGTACTTC. Translation gives CASSFRTGVSSNEQYF. The full variable domain, its missing parts supplied by reference TRBV7-8 and TRBJ2-7, is GAGVSQSPRYKVAKRGQDVALRCDPISGHVSLFWYQQALGQGPEFLTYFQNEAQLDKSGLPSDRFFAERPEGSVSTLKIQRTQQEDSAVYLCASSFRTGVSSNEQYFGPGTRLTVT.